Shown below are 14 T cell receptor beta chains from a single sample sequenced in a study of cytomegalovirus exposure and HLA in healthy donors. The PCR made use of 60 Vbeta and 13 Jbeta primers. Sequenced by immunoSEQ multiplex PCR; TCRdb stores in-frame clones only, minus some. The table shows about 150,000 clones, with approximately 91% occurring only once. The sequenced sample consisted of PBMCs. These receptor sequences come from a woman aged 40 to 50 in good health and CMV-seronegative.

V gene TRBV7-9 combines with J gene TRBJ1-4; D perhaps matches TRBD1 (5 bases). Germline CDR1 and CDR2: SEHNR and FQNEAQ (reference sequence). The CDR3 loop spans 16 amino acids. Trimming stripped 5 bases from V and 0 bases from J, with 13 bases between. Here the CDR3 reads CASSRGTAATNEKLFF. The CDR3 nucleotides read TGTGCCAGCAGCCGGGGGACGGCTGCAACTAATGAAAAACTGTTTTTT.

In the case of this clone: This CDR3 is also generated by other DNA sequences in the sample. The CDR3 region is CASSLVGDTEAFF. CDR3 DNA sequence: TGTGCCAGCAGCTTAGTAGGGGACACTGAAGCTTTCTTT. This chain links TRBV7-8 with TRBJ1-1, with D tentatively TRBD1 (5 bases). Germline-derived CDR1 and CDR2 are SGHVS and FQNEAQ. Deletions cut 1 base from V and 3 bases from J, with 6 bases between. The CDR3 loop spans 13 amino acids.

CDR3 residues: CASSFWGKGLAGAYEQYF. The CDR3 DNA sequence: TGTGCCAGCAGCTTTTGGGGCAAGGGACTAGCGGGTGCCTACGAGCAGTACTTC. The chain links TRBV7-2 to TRBJ2-7, with 12 bases fitting TRBD2. The V gene end was trimmed by 3 bases and the J gene end by 2 bases; junction bases not matched to a gene: 11. Looked up from germline, CDR1 is SGHTA and CDR2 is FQGNSA. The CDR3 is 18 residues long.

The rearrangement links TRBV5-4 to TRBJ2-2, with D possibly matching TRBD1 (6 bases). Deletions cut 0 bases from V and 6 bases from J, with 15 bases between. This CDR3 is built from 16 residues. From germline, CDR1 is SGHNT and CDR2 YYREEE (reference sequence). For the CDR3, the DNA is TGTGCCAGCAGCTTGGCGGAAACAGGGCGGGCCGGGGAGCTGTTTTTT. It translates to CASSLAETGRAGELFF.

This rearrangement joins TRBV5-1 to TRBJ1-6, with D possibly being TRBD1 (6 bases). The CDR3 has 15 residues. With 1 base removed from V and 2 bases from J, the gap between germline ends came to 7 bases. Germline V gene sequence: CDR1 SGHRS, CDR2 YFSETQ. This CDR3 is CASSLSGAYNSPLHF. The CDR3 bases are TGCGCCAGCAGCTTGTCAGGGGCCTATAATTCACCCCTCCACTTT.

V and J are TRBV6-5 and TRBJ1-2; weak D call: TRBD1 (5 bases). The CDR3 is 16 residues long. Trimming shortened V by 0 bases and J by 1 base, and 12 bases separated the two germline ends. CDR1 is MNHEY and CDR2 is SVGAGI in the germline V gene. The CDR3 loop is CASSYSLGRGNYGYTF. The CDR3 DNA is TGTGCCAGCAGTTACTCGCTGGGGCGAGGTAACTATGGCTACACCTTC.

V usage is TRBV5-4 and J usage is TRBJ2-7; 14 bases align to TRBD2. CDR1 and CDR2 (germline): SGHNT, YYREEE (reference sequence). The CDR3 totals 15 residues. J was trimmed by 3 bases and V by 4 bases; bases with no gene match: 3. CDR3 coding DNA: TGTGCCAGCAGCGGAGGGACTAGCGGGGGCTACGAGCAGTACTTC. It yields the protein CASSGGTSGGYEQYF.

The V gene is TRBV7-9, the J gene TRBJ2-3; 8 bases fit TRBD2. Trimming took 1 base from V and 4 from J; bases not matched to a gene: 4. The V gene's germline CDR1 is SEHNR and CDR2 FQNEAQ (reference sequence). The CDR3 has 15 amino acids. Here the CDR3 reads CASSLEPGGADTQYF. CDR3 DNA sequence: TGTGCCAGCAGCTTAGAACCGGGAGGGGCAGATACGCAGTATTTT.

The chain joins TRBV5-4 to TRBJ2-7; 13 bases are a match to TRBD2. The length of the CDR3 is 15 residues. V lost 3 bases and J lost 3; bases outside the gene matches: 3. Per the germline V gene, CDR1 is SGHNT and CDR2 is YYREEE (reference sequence). As DNA, the CDR3 is TGTGCCAGCAGCTCAGGACTAGCGGGAGTCTACGAGCAGTACTTC. Residues: CASSSGLAGVYEQYF. The whole variable domain, filled in from reference TRBV5-4 and TRBJ2-7, reads ETGVTQSPTHLIKTRGQQVTLRCSSQSGHNTVSWYQQALGQGPQFIFQYYREEENGRGNFPPRFSGLQFPNYSSELNVNALELDDSALYLCASSSGLAGVYEQYFGPGTRLTVT.

The V and J genes are TRBV7-8 and TRBJ2-1; 7 bases fit TRBD2. Germline V gene data show CDR1 as SGHVS and CDR2 as FQNEAQ. Unmatched junction bases numbered 7, after V lost 9 bases and J lost 5 bases. The CDR3 extends over 13 amino acids. DNA of the CDR3: TGTGCCAGTCGCTGGGGGGGAAACAATGAGCAGTTCTTC. Translation gives CASRWGGNNEQFF.

V is TRBV30 and J is TRBJ2-7, with TRBD1 identical over 8 bases. The CDR3 spans 12 residues. From germline, CDR1 is GTSNPN and CDR2 SVGIG (reference sequence). V shed 3 bases and J 6 bases; nucleotides not matched to a gene: 4. The CDR3 coding sequence is TGTGCCTGGAGAGGGACAGGAGTCGAGCAGTACTTC. Encoded protein: CAWRGTGVEQYF.

This clone was detected a few times. V usage is TRBV7-3 and J usage is TRBJ1-1; possible D gene TRBD1, 5 bases. The CDR3 sequence is 19 residues long. CDR1 is SGHTA, CDR2 FQGTGA, per germline. V gave up 1 base and J gave up 0 bases, with 21 bases separating them. The CDR3 coding sequence is TGTGCCAGCAGCTTAAGGGGGGTGGGGGGAATTGGTATGAACACTGAAGCTTTCTTT. Encoded protein: CASSLRGVGGIGMNTEAFF.

The rearrangement uses TRBV19 and TRBJ2-6, with a tentative D call TRBD1 (5 bases). CDR1 is LNHDA and CDR2 is SQIVND in the germline V gene (reference sequence). CDR3 length equals 15 residues. V was trimmed by 7 bases and J by 2 bases, leaving 12 bases between them. CDR3 protein: CASKELRAGANVLTF. The CDR3 DNA sequence: TGTGCCAGTAAGGAACTCAGGGCTGGGGCCAACGTCCTGACTTTC.

The chain uses TRBV6-5 and TRBJ2-5; 9 positions agree with TRBD2. The junction had 6 bases not matched to a gene; V was cut back by 5 bases and J by 2 bases. The germline gives CDR1 MNHEY, CDR2 SVGAGI. CDR3 length: 15 amino acids. The chain's CDR3 is CASSPIAGVQETQYF. DNA of the CDR3: TGTGCCAGCAGTCCTATAGCGGGGGTACAAGAGACCCAGTACTTC.